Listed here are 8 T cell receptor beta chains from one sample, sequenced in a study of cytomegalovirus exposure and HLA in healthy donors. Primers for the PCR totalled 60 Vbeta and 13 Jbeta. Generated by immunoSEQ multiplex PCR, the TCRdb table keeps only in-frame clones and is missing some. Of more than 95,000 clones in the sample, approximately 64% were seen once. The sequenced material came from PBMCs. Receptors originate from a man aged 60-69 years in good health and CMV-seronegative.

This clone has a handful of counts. CDR3: CASSLTTGESEQYF. CDR3 nucleotides: TGTGCCAGCAGCTTGACAACAGGGGAGAGCGAGCAGTACTTC. The rearrangement links TRBV13 to TRBJ2-5, with 7 bases fitting TRBD1. Matching the DNA end better, TRBJ2-7 makes the J call doubtful. Looked up from germline, CDR1 is PRHDT and CDR2 is FYEKMQ (reference sequence). The CDR3 extends over 14 amino acids.

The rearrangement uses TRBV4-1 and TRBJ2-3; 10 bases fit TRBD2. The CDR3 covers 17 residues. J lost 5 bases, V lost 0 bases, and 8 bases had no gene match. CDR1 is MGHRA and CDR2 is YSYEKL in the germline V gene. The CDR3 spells CASSQDSPGLAKDTQYF. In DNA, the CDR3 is TGCGCCAGCAGCCAAGACTCTCCGGGACTAGCGAAAGATACGCAGTATTTT.

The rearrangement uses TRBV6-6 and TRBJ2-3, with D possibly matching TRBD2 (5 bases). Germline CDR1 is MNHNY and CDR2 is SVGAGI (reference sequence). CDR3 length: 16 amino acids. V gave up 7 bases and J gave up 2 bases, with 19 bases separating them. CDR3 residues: CASINLPGSSTDTQYF. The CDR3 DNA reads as TGTGCCAGCATCAATCTCCCGGGATCTTCCACAGATACGCAGTATTTT.

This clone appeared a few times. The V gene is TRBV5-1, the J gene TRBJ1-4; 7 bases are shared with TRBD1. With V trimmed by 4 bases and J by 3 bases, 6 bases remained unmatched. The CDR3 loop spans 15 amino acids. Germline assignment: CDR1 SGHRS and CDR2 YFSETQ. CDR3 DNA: TGCGCCAGCAGCGCCTACAGGGGCCCTAATGAAAAACTGTTTTTT. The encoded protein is CASSAYRGPNEKLFF.

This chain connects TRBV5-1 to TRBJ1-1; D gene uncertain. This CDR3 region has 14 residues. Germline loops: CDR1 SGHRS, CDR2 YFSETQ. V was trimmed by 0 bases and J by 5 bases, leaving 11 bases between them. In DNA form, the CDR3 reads TGCGCCAGCAGCTTGGATATCCGAGTGACTGAAGCTTTCTTT. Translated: CASSLDIRVTEAFF.

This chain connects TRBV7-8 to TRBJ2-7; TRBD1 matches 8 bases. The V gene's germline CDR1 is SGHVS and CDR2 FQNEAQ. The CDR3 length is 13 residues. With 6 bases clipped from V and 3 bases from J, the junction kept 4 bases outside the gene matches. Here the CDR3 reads CASRWTGSYEQYF. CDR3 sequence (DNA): TGTGCCAGCAGGTGGACAGGGAGCTACGAGCAGTACTTC. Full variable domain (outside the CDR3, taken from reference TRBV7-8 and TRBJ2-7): GAGVSQSPRYKVAKRGQDVALRCDPISGHVSLFWYQQALGQGPEFLTYFQNEAQLDKSGLPSDRFFAERPEGSVSTLKIQRTQQEDSAVYLCASRWTGSYEQYFGPGTRLTVT.

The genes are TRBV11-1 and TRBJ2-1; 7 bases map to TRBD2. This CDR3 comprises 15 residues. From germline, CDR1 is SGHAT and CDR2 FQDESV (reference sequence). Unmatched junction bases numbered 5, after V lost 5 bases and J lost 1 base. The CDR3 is CASSRLADSYNEQFF. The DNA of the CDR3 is TGTGCCAGCAGCCGACTAGCCGATTCCTACAATGAGCAGTTCTTC.

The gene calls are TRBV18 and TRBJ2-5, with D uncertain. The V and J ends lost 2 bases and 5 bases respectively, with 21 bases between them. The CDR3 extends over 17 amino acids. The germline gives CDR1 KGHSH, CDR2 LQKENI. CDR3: CASSPIPPPGGRETQYF. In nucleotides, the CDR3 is TGTGCCAGCTCACCAATTCCGCCGCCAGGTGGAAGGGAGACCCAGTACTTC.